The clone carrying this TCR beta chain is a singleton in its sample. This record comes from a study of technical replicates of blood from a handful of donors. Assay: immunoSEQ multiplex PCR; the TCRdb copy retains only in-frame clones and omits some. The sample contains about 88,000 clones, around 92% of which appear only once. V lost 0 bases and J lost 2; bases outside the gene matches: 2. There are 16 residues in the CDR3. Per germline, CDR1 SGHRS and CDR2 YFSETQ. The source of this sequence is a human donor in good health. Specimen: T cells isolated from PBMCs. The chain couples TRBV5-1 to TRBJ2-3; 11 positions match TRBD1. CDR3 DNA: TGCGCCAGCAGCTTGGAGGGACAGGGGGACACAGATACGCAGTATTTT. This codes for CASSLEGQGDTDTQYF.